A selection of T cell receptor beta chains follows, all from one sample in a study of blood T cell repertoires in COVID-19. Sequenced by immunoSEQ multiplex PCR; TCRdb stores in-frame clones only, minus some. This table has a few hundred thousand clones, around 90% appearing once. The sequenced material came from peripheral blood. These TCRs come from a person under 30 with COVID-19, enrolled during active disease. Each CDR3 is given with its conserved first and last residue. The D gene is left open where the match is weak. Rows give clone size only sometimes, using once, few, many, or a class for an expanded clone.

>TRBV29-1|TRBJ2-7|.|.
TGCAGCGTTGAAGCCCGGGACTACGAGCAGTACTTC
CSVEARDYEQYF
>TRBV6-2/TRBV6-3|TRBJ2-1|TRBD2|.
TGTGCCAGCAGTTTCCGGACTAGCGGGAGTCGAGGGGGCTACAATGAGCAGTTCTTC
CASSFRTSGSRGGYNEQFF
>TRBV4-1|TRBJ2-3|.|.
TGCGCCAGCAGCCAAGAGGGGACAACCGGCGATACGCAGTATTTT
CASSQEGTTGDTQYF
>TRBV24-1|TRBJ2-1|.|.
TGTGCCACCAGTGATTTCCAGGGTCTAGGATACAATGAGCAGTTCTTC
CATSDFQGLGYNEQFF
>TRBV4-2|TRBJ1-5|TRBD1|.
TGTGCCAGCGGCCAAGGCCGGACAGGGGGAAATCAGCCCCAGCATTTT
CASGQGRTGGNQPQHF
>TRBV12-3/TRBV12-4|TRBJ2-2|.|.
TGTGCCAGCAGTTCTCTCGGGGAGCTGTTTTTT
CASSSLGELFF
>TRBV5-1|TRBJ2-5|TRBD2|.
TGCGCCAGCAGCTTGTGGAGCGGGGGGTACCAAGAGACCCAGTACTTC
CASSLWSGGYQETQYF
>TRBV7-9|TRBJ2-7|.|.
TGTGCCAGCAGCTCGACAGGACACTCCTACGAGCAGTACTTC
CASSSTGHSYEQYF
>TRBV4-1|TRBJ2-1|.|once
TGCGCCAGCAGCCAAGGGTCCAGCTCCTACAATGAGCAGTTCTTC
CASSQGSSSYNEQFF
>TRBV7-2|TRBJ2-7|.|.
TGTGCCAGCAGCTTGGCCTCCGACAGGCCAACCTACGAGCAGTACTTC
CASSLASDRPTYEQYF
>TRBV28|TRBJ1-2|.|.
TGTGCCAGCAGCCCCGGGACAAAAATCTATGGCTACACCTTC
CASSPGTKIYGYTF
>TRBV9|TRBJ1-2|.|once
TGTGCCAGCAGCACAGAGGCCGGGACATTGGTAGGCTATGGCTACACCTTC
CASSTEAGTLVGYGYTF
>TRBV7-9|TRBJ2-1|TRBD2|.
TGTGCCAGCAAACAACTAGCGGGAGTCCATCATTTAGATGAGCAGTTCTTC
CASKQLAGVHHLDEQFF
>TRBV15|TRBJ2-3|.|.
TGTGCCACCAGCAGAGGAGTTGGAGGGACGCAGTATTTT
CATSRGVGGTQYF
>TRBV20-1|TRBJ1-4|TRBD1|.
TGCAGTGCTAGTCGACAGGGGGAAATCATTAAGGCTAATGAAAAACTGTTTTTT
CSASRQGEIIKANEKLFF
>TRBV27|TRBJ2-7|.|.
TGTGCCAGCAGTATACAGGGTTCCTACGAGCAGTACTTC
CASSIQGSYEQYF
>TRBV27|TRBJ1-1|TRBD1|.
TGTGCCAGCAGTATAAACAGGGGATCCGGTGAAGCTTTCTTT
CASSINRGSGEAFF
>TRBV18|TRBJ2-7|.|.
TGTGCCAGCTCACCACCCGCCAGGCCTTACGAGCAGTACTTC
CASSPPARPYEQYF
>TRBV6-1|TRBJ2-5|.|once
TGTGCCAGCAGTGAATACGGGCAGGGGACCCAGTACTTC
CASSEYGQGTQYF
>TRBV2|TRBJ1-4|.|.
TGTGCCAGTAGAAAAAGCCCGAGAGGGATGGGCCCAACTAATGAAAAACTGTTTTTT
CASRKSPRGMGPTNEKLFF
>TRBV28|TRBJ2-7|TRBD2|.
TGTGCCAGCAGTGTAGCGGGAGTGGGCTCCTACGAGCAGTACTTC
CASSVAGVGSYEQYF
>TRBV13|TRBJ2-7|.|.
TGTGCCAGCAGCTTAGTAGCCCGGGACGAGCAGTACTTC
CASSLVARDEQYF
>TRBV7-8|TRBJ1-2|.|.
TGTGCCAGCAGCCGCAGGGATCTGAATGGCTACACCTTC
CASSRRDLNGYTF
>TRBV6-2/TRBV6-3|TRBJ2-7|.|.
TGTGCCAGCAGTTACGAGTGGGGGGAAGGTTCCTACGAGCAGTACTTC
CASSYEWGEGSYEQYF
>TRBV29-1|TRBJ1-2|TRBD1|.
TGCAGCGTTGAGGACAGGGTGGTGAACTATGGCTACACCTTC
CSVEDRVVNYGYTF
>TRBV7-2|TRBJ2-5|TRBD2|.
TGTGCCAGCAGCTTAGGGCCGGCGGGAGGGCCCGGGGAGACCCAGTACTTC
CASSLGPAGGPGETQYF
>TRBV7-2|TRBJ2-5|.|once
TGTGCCAGCAGCCAAACCCCTAGTGAGACCCAGTACTTC
CASSQTPSETQYF
>TRBV27|TRBJ1-1|.|.
TGTGCCAGCAGTTTAACTGACAGGAGGACTGAAGCTTTCTTT
CASSLTDRRTEAFF
>TRBV29-1|TRBJ2-7|.|.
TGCAGCGTCCGCCCGACAGGCTACGAGCAGTACTTC
CSVRPTGYEQYF
>TRBV10-3|TRBJ2-5|TRBD1|.
TGTGCCACGTGGGACAGGGGTCGTAAAGAGACCCAGTACTTC
CATWDRGRKETQYF